The T cell receptor (beta chain) under discussion was sequenced for a study of human T cells and chemical hapten exposure (dated by TCRdb to the early 2020s). In terms of the full investigation: For sensitization, 2% DPC in acetone was applied to an approximately 2 cm by approximately 2 cm area of upper inner arm skin. Patch testing was done on the upper back using Finn chambers containing 0.01% DPC, and results were scored after 6 days according to International Contact Dermatitis Research Group standards. Some 29 alopecia patients gave blood for TCR sequencing at one to four time points (pre-sensitization, 2, 6 and 24 weeks). The study tracked peripheral blood TCR repertoire changes in vivo during primary and secondary sensitization to the hapten diphenylcyclopropenone (DPC) in alopecia patients. Libraries were pooled for sequencing, and variation in per-sample TCR yields was attributed mainly to small differences in library volumes within the pool. Blood samples were taken from patients before sensitization (week 0) and then at 2, 6 and about 24 weeks after DPC sensitization. Most of the patients in the cohort were female, and the cohort covered alopecia areata with under or over 50% scalp involvement, alopecia totalis and alopecia universalis. Throughout the study period of about 25 weeks, patients also received therapeutic DPC doses to the scalp every week. The paper's findings and limits, for the study overall: Repeated subsampling changed both the strength of the expansion versus patch-test correlation and the threshold at which that correlation became significant. Alopecia, a presumed autoimmune disease, was present in all patients, so the immune response of the patients might differ from that of healthy individuals. Patch test score correlated positively with the number of PT1 expanded TCRs, reaching significance at thresholds 8, 16 and 32 but not at 4. Significantly more large CDR3 similarity clusters were formed by expanded TCRs than by pre-sensitization or healthy control sets, consistent with antigen-driven responses. The number of TCRs above 1 in 1000 frequency did not change with DPC sensitization; there was no evidence of global repertoire structure alterations.

This clonotype was counted only a few times. The antigen this receptor binds is unknown. Base qualities are not recorded, but no much larger clone differs from it by a single base. The V end gives up 2 bases and the J end 8 bases, leaving 7 bases in the junction not matched to a gene. Taken from cysteine to phenylalanine, the CDR3 has 15 residues. Solely the CDR3 DNA is kept, with 45 bases framed from the first base. Per the publication, the time point label means: pre-sensitization, week 0. The treatment or condition label corresponds to: therapeutic diphenylcyclopropenone sensitization with weekly scalp DPC. Blood at each patch-test visit was drawn before the patch test was applied. Patients were considered eligible if aged 18 to 70, diagnosed with alopecia and deemed suitable for DPC therapy, and patients were excluded if pregnant. Total RNA was extracted from unfractionated whole blood that had been collected in Tempus Blood RNA tubes.

The library was produced with RACE. Sequencing was carried out with a NextSeq 500. During library preparation, unique molecular identifiers were attached to individual cDNA molecules so that TCRs could be counted in a quantitative, reproducible way. From each blood RNA sample, both TCR alpha and TCR beta chains were sequenced. On the authors' methods: The median number of TCRs per sample was 85,000 to 100,000, ranging from about 23,224 to 750,000. V, J and CDR3 annotation of the TCR reads was performed with the Decombinator software suite. For the PS versus PT1 abundance plots, all samples were subsampled to the same number of TCRs (28,000). Expanded TCRs were defined as absent before sensitization and observed at least eight times at the 2-week time point. TCRdb took the public reads, trimmed them with fastp at Q25, ran MiXCR for clone calling and kept in-frame beta chains. Every CDR3 protein is listed once, alongside the most common genes and DNA of its rows. The V and J calls were determined by TCRdb, not by the authors. Across this sample there are some 330,000 distinct CDR3 sequences, with around 5% seen only once. The ten largest account for 7% to 10% of the sample.

The sample in question was whole blood, obtained in connection with sensitization to the hapten diphenylcyclopropenone (DPC). Here the chain combines TRBV12-3 or TRBV12-4 and TRBJ2-1; 9 junctional bases match TRBD1. The source of this sequence is a woman between 18 and 30 years old with alopecia areata. Some clones in this sample may be carry-over from other donors' samples. The CDR3 region: CASSLTTGGKDEQFF. The nucleotides are TGTGCCAGCAGTTTAACGACAGGGGGTAAGGATGAGCAGTTCTTC.